What follows are 5 T cell receptor beta chains derived from one specimen sequenced in a study of vaccination and CD4 T cells after COVID-19 (dated by TCRdb to 2022 to 2024). No cognate antigen is known for these TCRs. Preparation of the library involved PCR. TCRdb records Illumina iSeq 100 as the sequencer. At the Johns Hopkins FTIC core, DNA from the cultured CD4+ T cells underwent TCR sequencing with the Oncomine TCR Beta short-read assay. TCRdb itself trimmed the public reads at Q25 with fastp, ran MiXCR and retained productive beta chains. CDR3 protein sequences are deduplicated, and each keeps its most common genes and DNA. Present in this sample are some 8,500 distinct CDR3 sequences, approximately 55% of which were seen just once. The ten top clones hold about 49% of the sample. The sample's treatment or condition label is to be understood as: 10-day PBMC culture with coronavirus spike peptide pools or control peptides (ViraFEST assay).

Specimen: CD4+ T cells from blood, cultured in vitro. The receptor source for this set is a human donor who had recovered from COVID-19.

This clonotype was counted once. The chain carries TRBV3-1 and TRBJ1-2, with unresolved D. CDR1 and CDR2 (germline): LGHDT, YNNKEL (reference sequence). The CDR3 extends over 17 amino acids. Trimming stripped 3 bases from V and 4 bases from J, with 21 bases between. The CDR3 spells CASSHQSFTALGYGYTF. CDR3 in DNA: TGTGCCAGCAGCCATCAGTCATTCACTGCTCTAGGCTATGGCTACACCTTC.

J is TRBJ2-4 and V is TRBV20-1, with D tentatively TRBD2 (5 bases). CDR3 length equals 14 residues. Germline CDR1 reads DFQATT; CDR2 reads SNEGSKA (reference sequence). Trimming took 0 bases from V and 1 from J, leaving 7 bases between them. CDR3 region: CSARDSAAKNIQYF. CDR3 DNA: TGCAGTGCTAGAGATAGCGCCGCCAAAAACATTCAGTACTTC.

In this sample, this clonotype turned up a few times. The CDR3 protein is CASNWFSGNTIYF. CDR3 sequence (DNA): TGTGCCAGCAATTGGTTCTCTGGAAACACCATATATTTT. The V gene is TRBV6-2 or TRBV6-3, the J gene TRBJ1-3; D unresolved. From germline, CDR1 is MNHEY and CDR2 SVGEGT. The CDR3 covers 13 residues. V dropped 7 bases and J dropped 0 bases, with 7 bases sitting between them.

V is TRBV19 and J is TRBJ1-1; unclear D gene. This CDR3 spans 15 amino acids. The V and J ends lost 2 bases and 4 bases respectively, with 14 bases between them. Germline lookup yields CDR1 LNHDA and CDR2 SQIVND (reference sequence). The CDR3 is CASSIRQVRSTEAFF. In nucleotides, the CDR3 is TGTGCCAGTAGTATACGGCAGGTTAGGAGCACTGAAGCTTTCTTT.

This clonotype was detected only a few times. V and J are TRBV27 and TRBJ1-4; no definite D call. Germline CDR1 reads MNHEY; CDR2 reads SMNVEV (reference sequence). The CDR3 has 15 residues. V was pared by 3 bases and J by 2 bases, with 10 bases between. CDR3 loop: CASSFDGGTNEKLFF. CDR3 coding DNA: TGTGCCAGCAGTTTTGATGGAGGGACTAATGAAAAACTGTTTTTT.